What follows are 18 T cell receptor beta chains derived from one specimen sequenced in a study of Ad26.COV2.S vaccination and SARS-CoV-2 variants. Produced via immunoSEQ multiplex PCR; TCRdb's table is partial and in-frame only. The repertoire holds about 480,000 clones, 70% to 90% seen once, with roughly 13% in the top ten. Sample treatment: some 20 received Ad26.COV2.S at low or high dose, single or two shots; about 5 received placebo; per-sample allocation not given. Sampling was performed 63 days after the first vaccine or placebo injection. The sample was peripheral blood, taken in a trial of Ad26.COV2.S vaccine versus placebo. The receptors shown here come from a person aged 18-65 years who received the Ad26.COV2.S COVID-19 vaccine or a placebo.

The chain recombines TRBV5-5 with TRBJ2-7; no firm D call. CDR1 SGHKS and CDR2 YYEKEE come from the germline V gene (reference sequence). V dropped 4 bases and J dropped 0 bases, with 14 bases sitting between them. The CDR3 spans 15 residues. This CDR3 is CASSAKHTVSYEQYF. CDR3 DNA: TGTGCCAGCAGCGCGAAACACACCGTCTCCTACGAGCAGTACTTC.

This clone was counted between two and nine times. The CDR3 protein is CASTGRIMNTIYF. The DNA for the CDR3 is TGTGCCAGTACGGGACGTATCATGAACACCATATATTTT. The chain links TRBV3-1 (or the pseudogene TRBV3-2) to TRBJ1-3; D may be TRBD1 (5 bases). The CDR3 contains 13 residues. Germline V CDR1 and CDR2: LGHDT, YNNKEL (reference sequence). Trimming removed 9 bases from V and 7 bases from J, with 16 bases in between.

V is TRBV28 and J is TRBJ1-2, with D unresolved. The CDR3 contains 12 residues. V was cut by 6 bases and J by 6 bases, with 11 bases left in between. Germline V gene lookup returns CDR1 MDHEN and CDR2 SYDVKM. CDR3 in amino acids: CASSLTADGYTF. The CDR3 nucleotides are TGTGCCAGCAGCCTGACGGCCGATGGCTACACCTTC.

This clone was detected once. The J gene is TRBJ2-7, the V gene TRBV11-1; no clear D. The germline V gene has CDR1 SGHAT and CDR2 FQDESV (reference sequence). Trimming removed 1 base from V and 8 bases from J, with 12 bases in between. The CDR3 spans 13 residues. Here the CDR3 reads CASSLEALTQQYF. The CDR3 DNA follows: TGTGCCAGCAGCTTAGAGGCCCTTACGCAGCAGTACTTC.

The J gene is TRBJ1-2, the V gene TRBV7-8, with unresolved D. Looked up from germline, CDR1 is SGHVS and CDR2 is FQNEAQ. Trimming cost V 5 bases and J 2 bases, with 6 bases left between them. This CDR3 has 12 amino acids. CDR3 sequence (DNA): TGTGCCAGCAGCCAGACGAACTATGGCTACACCTTC. It codes for CASSQTNYGYTF.

The chain is built from TRBV28 and TRBJ2-7; D remains unclear. The length of the CDR3 is 11 residues. Looked up from germline, CDR1 is MDHEN and CDR2 is SYDVKM. The V and J ends lost 4 bases and 6 bases respectively, with 7 bases between them. This chain's CDR3 is CASSSRIEQYF. CDR3 nucleotide sequence: TGTGCCAGCAGTTCTAGGATCGAGCAGTACTTC.

CDR3 sequence reads: CAISDPRGRYEQYF. The CDR3 DNA sequence: TGTGCCATCAGTGACCCAAGGGGCAGGTACGAGCAGTACTTC. The gene calls are TRBV10-3 and TRBJ2-7; TRBD1 might be the D (5 bases). Trimming shortened V by 3 bases and J by 4 bases, and 13 bases separated the two germline ends. The CDR3 loop spans 14 amino acids. In germline, CDR1 is ENHRY, CDR2 SYGVKD.

This clone appeared a few times. The CDR3: CASSQTGTHHYGYTF. The CDR3 DNA is TGTGCCAGCAGTCAAACCGGGACCCACCACTATGGCTACACCTTC. The genes are TRBV27 and TRBJ1-2, with D possibly being TRBD1 (5 bases). Trimming shortened V by 5 bases and J by 3 bases, and 16 bases separated the two germline ends. Germline V gene data show CDR1 as MNHEY and CDR2 as SMNVEV (reference sequence). The CDR3 sequence is 15 residues long.

This clone was observed once. The V gene is TRBV7-2, the J gene TRBJ2-7, with 9 nucleotides matching TRBD1. In germline, CDR1 is SGHTA, CDR2 FQGNSA. This CDR3 is 15 amino acids long. With V trimmed by 2 bases and J by 3 bases, 5 bases remained unmatched. The CDR3: CASSLQAGQGYEQYF. The CDR3 region has the DNA TGTGCCAGCAGCTTACAGGCGGGACAGGGCTACGAGCAGTACTTC. The full variable domain, rest sourced from reference TRBV7-2 and TRBJ2-7, is GAGVSQSPSNKVTEKGKDVELRCDPISGHTALYWYRQSLGQGLEFLIYFQGNSAPDKSGLPSDRFSAERTGGSVSTLTIQRTQQEDSAVYLCASSLQAGQGYEQYFGPGTRLTVT.

CDR3 bases: TGTGCCAGCAGCCCGGATACCGGGACTAGCGGTTACAATGAGCAGTTCTTC. This sequence encodes CASSPDTGTSGYNEQFF. J is TRBJ2-1 and V is TRBV3-1 (or the pseudogene TRBV3-2); 11 nucleotides align to TRBD2. V gave up 4 bases and J gave up 4 bases; unmatched junction bases: 9. The CDR3 covers 17 residues. Germline CDR1 is LGHDT and CDR2 is YNNKEL (reference sequence).

The chain employs TRBV25-1 and TRBJ1-3, with D possibly being TRBD1 (6 bases). The CDR3 has 18 amino acids. CDR1 and CDR2 (germline): MGHDK, SYGVNS. The V end lost 6 bases, the J end lost 0 bases, and 21 bases lay between the germline ends. CDR3 in amino acids: CASSDVRGGSRSGNTIYF. The CDR3 nucleotides read TGTGCCAGCAGCGATGTAAGGGGGGGCAGCCGCTCTGGAAACACCATATATTTT.

The sample holds one count of this clone. Other nucleotide sequences from this sample produce the same CDR3. The rearrangement uses TRBV19 and TRBJ2-7; D remains ambiguous. Germline CDR1 LNHDA, CDR2 SQIVND (reference sequence). The CDR3 sequence is 11 residues long. Trimming removed 5 bases from V and 3 bases from J, with 5 bases in between. DNA of the CDR3: TGTGCCAGTAGTTTGGGCTACGAGCAGTACTTC. This encodes CASSLGYEQYF.

Remarks on this clone: The sample contains more than one DNA sequence encoding this CDR3. This chain joins TRBV28 and TRBJ2-7; D not resolved. V dropped 4 bases and J dropped 4 bases, with 5 bases sitting between them. This CDR3 has 11 residues. Germline-derived CDR1 and CDR2 are MDHEN and SYDVKM. CDR3 nucleotides: TGTGCCAGCAGTTCGATTTACGAGCAGTACTTC. This gives the protein CASSSIYEQYF.

The genes are TRBV13 and TRBJ2-1; 9 bases line up with TRBD2. Looked up from germline, CDR1 is PRHDT and CDR2 is FYEKMQ (reference sequence). After removal of 7 bases from V and 7 bases from J, the junction contained 11 bases not matched to a gene. The CDR3 runs to 15 residues. The CDR3 sequence: CASTVQREAGNEQFF. CDR3 DNA sequence: TGTGCCAGCACCGTTCAGCGGGAGGCGGGTAATGAGCAGTTCTTC.

The chain recombines TRBV25-1 with TRBJ2-7, with 7 positions matching TRBD1. With 3 bases clipped from V and 3 bases from J, the junction kept 8 bases outside the gene matches. This CDR3 comprises 15 residues. Germline V gene sequence: CDR1 MGHDK, CDR2 SYGVNS. The CDR3 bases are TGTGCCAGCAGTGATCCGAGGGGGCGCATCTACGAGCAGTACTTC. This sequence encodes CASSDPRGRIYEQYF.

This clone was detected only a few times. This chain connects TRBV10-3 to TRBJ1-5; D might be TRBD1 (5 bases). This CDR3 region has 14 residues. Germline loops: CDR1 ENHRY, CDR2 SYGVKD. The germline V and J ends were trimmed by 10 bases and 6 bases, with 19 bases remaining between them. The CDR3 nucleotides are TGTGCCACAACCGCCGTCTGGGGGGGTCAGCCCCAGCATTTT. It yields the protein CATTAVWGGQPQHF.

V usage is TRBV28 and J usage is TRBJ1-1; D possibly corresponds to TRBD1 (6 bases). Germline CDR1 and CDR2: MDHEN and SYDVKM. The CDR3 sequence is 13 residues long. V was pared by 7 bases and J by 8 bases, with 17 bases between. DNA for the CDR3: TGTGCCAGCACCCTCGGGGGGCGGTGGGAAGCTTTCTTT. Amino acid sequence: CASTLGGRWEAFF. Together with reference TRBV28 and TRBJ1-1, the CDR3 gives the full variable domain: DVKVTQSSRYLVKRTGEKVFLECVQDMDHENMFWYRQDPGLGLRLIYFSYDVKMKEKGDIPEGYSVSREKKERFSLILESASTNQTSMYLCASTLGGRWEAFFGQGTRLTVV.

The rearrangement joins TRBV6-5 to TRBJ1-4, with D perhaps matching TRBD1 (5 bases). The germline V and J ends were trimmed by 2 bases and 3 bases, with 10 bases remaining between them. The CDR3 runs 15 residues. The germline V gene has CDR1 MNHEY and CDR2 SVGAGI. The CDR3 DNA is TGTGCCAGCAGTTACGGCAGGGCACCTAATGAAAAACTGTTTTTT. Its protein product is CASSYGRAPNEKLFF.